The rows below give T cell receptor beta chains drawn from one sample of a study of cytomegalovirus exposure and HLA in healthy donors. Repertoires were generated with immunoSEQ multiplex PCR, while TCRdb's copy carries only in-frame clones and drops some. The table has roughly 120,000 clones, about four fifths seen once. The source material was PBMCs. The receptors derive from a woman between 40 and 50 years old in good health and CMV-seronegative. CDR3s include the opening cysteine and the closing phenylalanine or tryptophan. The D gene is left open where the match is weak. Size tells how often a clone was seen (once, few, many) or the class of an expanded clone, and some rows leave it out.

-	TRBV4-1	-	TRBJ2-7	CASSPRGAGVAEQYF	TGCGCCAGCAGCCCCCGGGGGGCGGGGGTAGCCGAGCAGTACTTC
-	TRBV5-1	-	TRBJ2-1	CASSLGELGYNEQFF	TGCGCCAGCAGCTTGGGGGAGTTAGGATACAATGAGCAGTTCTTC
-	TRBV18	-	TRBJ1-2	CASSPENYNYGYTF	TGTGCCAGCTCCCCGGAAAACTATAACTATGGCTACACCTTC
-	TRBV5-1	-	TRBJ1-3	CASSSTGYSGNTIYF	TGCGCCAGCAGCAGTACAGGGTATTCTGGAAACACCATATATTTT
-	TRBV10-3	few	TRBJ2-7	CAIGAGMQYEQYF	TGTGCCATCGGGGCAGGGATGCAATACGAGCAGTACTTC
TRBD1	TRBV6-5	-	TRBJ2-1	CATRQGVNNEQFF	TGTGCCACCCGACAGGGGGTCAACAATGAGCAGTTCTTC
-	TRBV4-1	-	TRBJ1-2	CASSQGERGRYTF	TGCGCCAGCAGCCAAGGGGAGCGGGGTCGCTACACCTTC
TRBD1	TRBV10-1	-	TRBJ2-2	CASSSGQGGTGELFF	TGCGCCAGCAGTTCGGGACAGGGGGGGACCGGGGAGCTGTTTTTT
TRBD2	TRBV27	-	TRBJ2-7	CASSPLGLAGHEQYF	TGTGCCAGCAGTCCCCTTGGGCTAGCGGGCCACGAGCAGTACTTC
TRBD1	TRBV4-2	once	TRBJ2-7	CASSQPGQGVYEQYF	TGTGCCAGCAGCCAGCCGGGACAGGGGGTATACGAGCAGTACTTC
TRBD1	TRBV2	-	TRBJ2-7	CASSSASGQVSEQYF	TGTGCCAGCAGCTCCGCGTCGGGACAGGTCTCCGAGCAGTACTTC
TRBD1	TRBV7-2	-	TRBJ1-2	CASSPRATGGHGYTF	TGTGCCAGCAGCCCTCGGGCAACAGGGGGCCATGGCTACACCTTC
-	TRBV7-9	-	TRBJ1-4	CSSSIINEKLFF	TGTTCCAGCAGCATCATTAATGAAAAACTGTTTTTT
-	TRBV19	-	TRBJ1-5	CASSGYSDQPQHF	TGTGCCAGTAGTGGATACAGTGATCAGCCCCAGCATTTT
-	TRBV5-4	-	TRBJ2-7	CASSFFGGFDEQYF	TGTGCCAGCAGCTTTTTCGGGGGTTTCGACGAGCAGTACTTC
-	TRBV15	-	TRBJ1-1	CATSSTTTGIRPEAFF	TGTGCCACCAGCAGTACCACTACAGGGATTCGGCCTGAAGCTTTCTTT
-	TRBV6-5	-	TRBJ2-7	CASTAGSLGSYEQYF	TGTGCCAGCACCGCCGGGAGTCTAGGCTCCTACGAGCAGTACTTC
TRBD1	TRBV12-5	-	TRBJ2-2	CASGSLQGRTGELFF	TGTGCTAGTGGTTCGCTACAGGGGAGAACCGGGGAGCTGTTTTTT
-	TRBV18	-	TRBJ2-7	CASSQDSSYEQYF	TGTGCCAGCTCGCAGGACAGTTCGTACGAGCAGTACTTC
-	TRBV6-1	-	TRBJ2-2	CASSGQARELFF	TGTGCCAGCAGTGGACAAGCACGGGAGCTGTTTTTT
-	TRBV28	-	TRBJ2-1	CASSTTPPDEQFF	TGTGCCAGCAGTACAACCCCCCCCGATGAGCAGTTCTTC
TRBD1	TRBV7-3	-	TRBJ2-3	CASSFRGPLDTQYF	TGTGCCAGCAGCTTCAGGGGGCCACTAGATACGCAGTATTTT
-	TRBV6-5	few	TRBJ1-2	CASSYGGSSYGYTF	TGTGCCAGCAGTTATGGGGGCTCGAGCTATGGCTACACCTTC
TRBD2	TRBV7-9	-	TRBJ2-2	CSSSTRGGATNTGELFF	TGTTCCAGCAGCACCCGGGGGGGAGCCACGAACACCGGGGAGCTGTTTTTT
-	TRBV4-1	-	TRBJ1-1	CASSLHAGGNTEAFF	TGCGCCAGCAGCCTACATGCGGGGGGGAACACTGAAGCTTTCTTT
-	TRBV11-1	once	TRBJ2-7	CASSLGAARVSEQYF	TGTGCCAGCAGCTTGGGAGCAGCGAGGGTCTCCGAGCAGTACTTC
-	TRBV4-1	-	TRBJ1-2	CASSQDGLIYGYTF	TGCGCCAGCAGCCAAGATGGCCTTATTTATGGCTACACCTTC
-	TRBV5-6	-	TRBJ2-7	CASSPENSYEQYF	TGTGCCAGCAGCCCCGAGAACTCCTACGAGCAGTACTTC
TRBD2	TRBV5-1	-	TRBJ2-2	CASSSGLAGTNTGELFF	TGCGCCAGCAGCTCGGGACTAGCGGGTACGAACACCGGGGAGCTGTTTTTT
TRBD1	TRBV7-9	-	TRBJ1-1	CASSSLTGGFTEAFF	TGTGCCAGCAGCTCGCTGACAGGGGGCTTCACTGAAGCTTTCTTT
TRBD1	TRBV30	-	TRBJ1-6	CAWGQVDNSPLHF	TGTGCCTGGGGACAGGTTGATAATTCACCCCTCCACTTT
-	TRBV6-1	-	TRBJ2-3	CASSERQGTSTDTQYF	TGTGCCAGCAGTGAACGGCAGGGCACTAGCACAGATACGCAGTATTTT
-	TRBV5-6	-	TRBJ1-1	CASSFKLMNTEAFF	TGTGCCAGCAGCTTTAAACTCATGAACACTGAAGCTTTCTTT
-	TRBV4-2	-	TRBJ1-1	CASSQNRLTSLNTEAFF	TGTGCCAGCAGCCAGAACAGGTTGACCTCCCTGAACACTGAAGCTTTCTTT
-	TRBV27	-	TRBJ2-7	CASSLGGGLGYGQYF	TGTGCCAGCAGTTTAGGTGGTGGACTCGGTTACGGGCAGTACTTC
TRBD1	TRBV18	-	TRBJ1-5	CASSTQGNNQPQHF	TGTGCCAGCTCAACACAGGGGAACAATCAGCCCCAGCATTTT
-	TRBV18	-	TRBJ1-5	CASSPQGSYQPQHF	TGTGCCAGCTCACCGCAGGGGAGTTACCAGCCCCAGCATTTT
-	TRBV28	-	TRBJ2-7	CASSQHRLANSYEQYF	TGTGCCAGCAGTCAACATCGGCTAGCGAACTCCTACGAGCAGTACTTC
TRBD1	TRBV2	-	TRBJ1-2	CASSETGNYGYTF	TGTGCCAGCAGTGAGACAGGGAACTATGGCTACACCTTC
-	TRBV30	-	TRBJ1-3	CAWSAVRQALSGNTIYF	TGTGCCTGGAGTGCAGTTCGACAGGCTCTCTCTGGAAACACCATATATTTT
-	TRBV7-2	-	TRBJ1-1	CASSLSVLMNTEAFF	TGTGCCAGCAGCTTATCTGTTCTTATGAACACTGAAGCTTTCTTT
-	TRBV9	-	TRBJ2-3	CASSVDTGTDTQYF	TGTGCCAGCAGCGTAGATACGGGCACAGATACGCAGTATTTT
TRBD2	TRBV19	-	TRBJ2-1	CASSIRGSGNYNEQFF	TGTGCCAGTAGTATTCGAGGTAGCGGGAATTACAATGAGCAGTTCTTC
TRBD2	TRBV2	-	TRBJ2-3	CASSREGIVDTQYF	TGTGCCAGCTCTAGGGAGGGAATAGTAGATACGCAGTATTTT
TRBD2	TRBV4-3	few	TRBJ2-7	CASSPGTSGVYEQYF	TGCGCCAGCAGCCCCGGGACTAGCGGGGTCTACGAGCAGTACTTC
TRBD1	TRBV6-1	-	TRBJ1-2	CASSSTGIGYYGYTF	TGTGCCAGCAGCTCGACAGGGATCGGGTACTATGGCTACACCTTC
-	TRBV19	-	TRBJ1-2	CASRENQNYGYTF	TGTGCCAGTAGGGAGAATCAGAACTATGGCTACACCTTC
-	TRBV13	-	TRBJ2-2	CASSSLAGRFGELFF	TGTGCCAGCAGCTCGCTGGCGGGAAGGTTCGGGGAGCTGTTTTTT
TRBD1	TRBV15	-	TRBJ2-7	CATSRDWDLPGTGGHEQYF	TGTGCCACCAGCAGAGATTGGGATCTACCCGGGACAGGGGGCCACGAGCAGTACTTC
-	TRBV5-1	-	TRBJ2-1	CASRLDGYNEQFF	TGCGCCAGCAGGTTGGACGGGTACAATGAGCAGTTCTTC
-	TRBV5-4	-	TRBJ2-7	CASSRQAGSYEQYF	TGTGCCAGCAGCCGACAGGCCGGCAGCTACGAGCAGTACTTC
-	TRBV7-9	-	TRBJ2-7	CSSRARGGEQYF	TGTTCCAGCAGGGCTAGAGGGGGCGAGCAGTACTTC
TRBD2	TRBV7-8	-	TRBJ2-7	CASSLAEGPHEQYF	TGTGCCAGCAGCCTAGCGGAGGGCCCCCACGAGCAGTACTTC